This T cell receptor beta chain was recovered during a study of shared clonotypes between healthy human individuals. Here immunoSEQ multiplex PCR was the method, and the copy in TCRdb shows in-frame clones only, minus some. Of about 600,000 clones listed, just over 75% are singletons. The CDR3 covers 16 residues. CDR1 and CDR2 from the germline V gene are SGHTA and FQGTGA. Trimming took 5 bases from V and 0 from J; bases not matched to a gene: 7. The origin of this receptor is a woman in her thirties or forties in good health. Some clones in this sample may be carry-over from other donors' samples. The rearrangement joins TRBV7-3 to TRBJ2-3, with TRBD2 matching over 8 bases. Specimen: PBMCs. The CDR3 region has the DNA TGTGCCAGCAGCCTTAGCGGGACCGCTAGCACAGATACGCAGTATTTT. It encodes CASSLSGTASTDTQYF.